This passage covers 20 T cell receptor beta chains from one sample sequenced in a study of siplizumab effects on memory and regulatory T cells. Researchers cocultured the mixed lymphocyte reaction cells at 37°C for approximately six days. No antigen has been assigned to these receptors. Only in-frame clones appear in the TCRdb table, and some are missing; sequencing was by immunoSEQ multiplex PCR. The sample yields some 5,000 clones, approximately 46% seen once. Sequenced sample: CFSE-low (dividing) CD8+ T cells sorted from an allogeneic mixed lymphocyte reaction. The source of these receptors is a human donor in good health; the cells came from an allogeneic mixed lymphocyte reaction. Some clones in this sample may be carry-over from other donors' samples.

The chain employs TRBV7-2 and TRBJ2-2, with TRBD2 matching over 7 bases. J lost 8 bases, V lost 7 bases, and 16 bases had no gene match. The CDR3 length is 16 residues. Germline values: CDR1 SGHTA, CDR2 FQGNSA. CDR3 loop: CASTQLARLATGELFF. The CDR3 coding sequence is TGTGCCAGCACCCAGCTCGCTAGACTAGCAACTGGGGAGCTGTTTTTT.

The chain couples TRBV7-9 to TRBJ2-7; 9 positions match TRBD2. The V and J ends lost 10 bases and 3 bases, in that order; junction bases with no gene match: 7. Germline V gene sequence: CDR1 SEHNR, CDR2 FQNEAQ (reference sequence). This CDR3 has 13 residues. The CDR3: CATLSGSGYEQYF. In nucleotides, the CDR3 is TGTGCCACCCTTAGCGGGAGTGGCTACGAGCAGTACTTC. The full variable domain, rest sourced from reference TRBV7-9 and TRBJ2-7, is DTGVSQNPRHKITKRGQNVTFRCDPISEHNRLYWYRQTLGQGPEFLTYFQNEAQLEKSRLLSDRFSAERPKGSFSTLEIQRTEQGDSAMYLCATLSGSGYEQYFGPGTRLTVT.

J is TRBJ2-3 and V is TRBV4-1; 9 bases agree with TRBD2. Germline lookup yields CDR1 MGHRA and CDR2 YSYEKL. The CDR3 covers 17 residues. With V trimmed by 4 bases and J by 2 bases, 10 bases remained unmatched. CDR3: CASSRQLAGSLTDTQYF. CDR3 DNA: TGCGCCAGCAGCCGCCAGCTAGCGGGATCCCTCACAGATACGCAGTATTTT.

For the CDR3, the DNA is TGTGCCAGCAGCTTAACTAGCGGGAGAAGCACAGATACGCAGTATTTT. Protein sequence: CASSLTSGRSTDTQYF. The V and J genes are TRBV11-2 and TRBJ2-3, with TRBD2 matching 11 bases. Germline V lookup: CDR1 SGHAT, CDR2 FQNNGV. CDR3 size: 16 residues. Trimming took 2 bases from V and 0 from J; bases not matched to a gene: 1.

V usage is TRBV9 and J usage is TRBJ2-1, with 7 bases matching TRBD2. With V trimmed by 3 bases and J by 8 bases, 8 bases remained unmatched. CDR3 length: 14 residues. From germline, CDR1 is SGDLS and CDR2 YYNGEE. The CDR3 here is CASSAGGSADEQFF. The CDR3 bases are TGTGCCAGCAGCGCTGGCGGGAGCGCCGATGAGCAGTTCTTC.

This clone was found a few times. This rearrangement joins TRBV2 to TRBJ2-7; D is unresolved. Germline V gene data show CDR1 as SNHLY and CDR2 as FYNNEI. This CDR3 has 14 residues. The V end lost 1 base, the J end lost 2 bases, and 9 bases lay between the germline ends. The CDR3 region is CASSEGSSTYEQYF. The DNA of the CDR3 is TGTGCCAGCAGTGAAGGGAGTTCAACCTACGAGCAGTACTTC.

This clone was seen at least ten times. The V call is TRBV16, the J call TRBJ1-1; possibly TRBD1 for D (5 bases). Looked up from germline, CDR1 is KGHSY and CDR2 is FQNENV. CDR3 length: 15 amino acids. V lost 0 bases and J lost 5, with 13 bases in between. The CDR3 loop is CASSQSGQGDTEAFF. CDR3 nucleotides: TGTGCCAGCAGCCAATCGGGCCAGGGAGATACTGAAGCTTTCTTT.

V usage is TRBV28 and J usage is TRBJ2-7; possible D gene TRBD1, 5 bases. The CDR3 is made up of 18 amino acids. Trimming shortened V by 5 bases and J by 3 bases, and 26 bases separated the two germline ends. Looked up from germline, CDR1 is MDHEN and CDR2 is SYDVKM. The CDR3 sequence is CASSHSLEGAPFDYEQYF. The CDR3 coding sequence is TGTGCCAGCAGTCACTCGCTGGAAGGGGCCCCGTTTGACTACGAGCAGTACTTC.

The chain couples TRBV5-5 to TRBJ2-1; D is uncertain. V was trimmed by 5 bases and J by 6 bases, leaving 12 bases between them. Germline loops: CDR1 SGHKS, CDR2 YYEKEE (reference sequence). The CDR3 loop spans 13 amino acids. CDR3 coding DNA: TGTGCCAGCAGTCCAGGTATTGGCAATGAGCAGTTCTTC. It specifies CASSPGIGNEQFF.

The rearrangement uses TRBV28 and TRBJ1-4; 8 bases are a match to TRBD1. The CDR3 is made up of 13 amino acids. Germline V gene lookup returns CDR1 MDHEN and CDR2 SYDVKM. Trimming cost V 6 bases and J 6 bases; bases outside gene matches: 3. This CDR3 is CASSSTGDEKLFF. CDR3 nucleotide sequence: TGTGCCAGCAGCTCGACAGGGGATGAAAAACTGTTTTTT.

This clone qualifies as large. The chain links TRBV5-8 to TRBJ2-7; TRBD1 or TRBD2 may be the D gene (5 bases each). The CDR3 contains 18 residues. V was clipped by 4 bases and J by 0 bases, with 23 bases between them. Germline CDR1 reads SGHTS; CDR2 reads YDEGEE. The CDR3 bases are TGTGCCAGCAGCACCTCCGGGACGACCGCAACCCGCTCCTACGAGCAGTACTTC. Translation gives CASSTSGTTATRSYEQYF.

This clone was seen only a few times. V gene TRBV2 combines with J gene TRBJ2-7; 8 bases match TRBD1. Germline CDR1 and CDR2: SNHLY and FYNNEI. After removal of 1 base from V and 1 base from J, the junction contained 3 bases not matched to a gene. The CDR3 runs to 15 residues. The DNA for the CDR3 is TGTGCCAGCAGTGAAGGGACAGGGTTATCCTACGAGCAGTACTTC. Translating it yields CASSEGTGLSYEQYF. Full variable domain (remainder filled in from reference TRBV2 and TRBJ2-7): EPEVTQTPSHQVTQMGQEVILRCVPISNHLYFYWYRQILGQKVEFLVSFYNNEISEKSEIFDDQFSVERPDGSNFTLKIRSTKLEDSAMYFCASSEGTGLSYEQYFGPGTRLTVT.

This clone was observed a single time. The genes are TRBV27 and TRBJ2-7; D remains ambiguous. Trimming shortened V by 3 bases and J by 4 bases, and 13 bases separated the two germline ends. Germline CDR1 and CDR2: MNHEY and SMNVEV (reference sequence). The CDR3 spans 14 residues. CDR3 in DNA: TGTGCCAGCAGTTTCCTCGACTCCCTATACGAGCAGTACTTC. It codes for CASSFLDSLYEQYF.

This clone was recorded a few times. J is TRBJ2-2 and V is TRBV9, with TRBD2 as a possible D gene (5 bases). Per the germline V gene, CDR1 is SGDLS and CDR2 is YYNGEE. The CDR3 spans 15 residues. V lost 0 bases and J lost 0, with 6 bases in between. CDR3 DNA: TGTGCCAGCAGCGTAGGTAGCGCGAACACCGGGGAGCTGTTTTTT. Translated: CASSVGSANTGELFF.

In the case of this clone: At one end, the junction sequence differs from germline, possibly due to a read error. This chain connects TRBV7-7 to TRBJ1-3, with 8 bases fitting TRBD1. Germline CDR1 is SSHAT and CDR2 is FNYEAQ (reference sequence). The CDR3 spans 14 residues. CDR3 sequence: CASSLGTGGNTIYF. The CDR3 nucleotides read TGTGCTAGCAGCCTTGGGACAGGTGGAAACACCATATATTTT.

This chain joins TRBV9 and TRBJ2-1; D call uncertain. The CDR3 extends over 15 amino acids. V dropped 4 bases and J dropped 2 bases, with 13 bases sitting between them. Germline V CDR1 and CDR2: SGDLS, YYNGEE. The CDR3 region has the DNA TGTGCCAGCAGCCGAGTGGCGAACGCCTACAATGAGCAGTTCTTC. As protein: CASSRVANAYNEQFF.

In regard to this clone: Sequence at one end of the junction differs from germline and may be a read error. V and J are TRBV7-7 and TRBJ2-4; D remains unclear. This CDR3 is built from 13 residues. Germline-derived CDR1 and CDR2 are SSHAT and FNYEAQ (reference sequence). CDR3 bases: TGTGCTAGCAGCTCAATAGCCAAAAACATTCAGTACTTC. Translation: CASSSIAKNIQYF.

The chain is built from TRBV9 and TRBJ1-1; no clear D gene. The CDR3 loop spans 12 amino acids. The V and J ends lost 4 bases and 4 bases respectively, with 8 bases between them. Germline CDR1 reads SGDLS; CDR2 reads YYNGEE. CDR3 bases: TGTGCCAGCAGCTTATCCGGCACTGAAGCTTTCTTT. This encodes CASSLSGTEAFF.

The chain joins TRBV28 to TRBJ2-1; no clear D. Between the trimmed V and J ends, which lost 3 bases and 3 bases, there was a span of 3 bases. The germline V gene encodes CDR1 MDHEN and CDR2 SYDVKM. This CDR3 is built from 12 residues. CDR3 DNA: TGTGCCAGCAGTTTTCGCTACAATGAGCAGTTCTTC. This encodes CASSFRYNEQFF.

The rearrangement links TRBV28 to TRBJ2-1; no reliable D call. Germline loops: CDR1 MDHEN, CDR2 SYDVKM. This CDR3 comprises 11 residues. V lost 3 bases, J lost 5 bases, and 2 bases lay in between. CDR3 in amino acids: CASSFNNEQFF. CDR3 sequence (DNA): TGTGCCAGCAGTTTCAACAATGAGCAGTTCTTC.